This is a list of T cell receptor beta chains from one sample in a study of blood T cells in healthy people across ages. TCRdb fed the 5' RACE reads into MiXCR, producing one record per CDR3 protein. The sample contains 590,000 or so distinct CDR3 sequences, 25% to 35% of which appear only once. Sequencing input: blood. The receptors come from a woman at least 80 years old in good health. The CDR3 runs from the conserved cysteine through the conserved F or W. A D gene is named only where the DNA matches it firmly. Rows may omit the clone size; those that give it use once, few, many or a size class.

d_gene	abundance	v_gene	j_gene	CDR3nt	CDR3aa
NA	NA	TRBV7-2	TRBJ2-3	TGTGCCAGCAGCTCTTTGGGTACGCAGTATTTT	CASSSLGTQYF
TRBD1	many	TRBV25-1	TRBJ2-7	TGTGCCAGCAGTGGACAGGGGGCGGGCGAGCAGTACTTC	CASSGQGAGEQYF
NA	NA	TRBV6-2/TRBV6-3	TRBJ2-2	TGTGCCAGCAGTACCTTCGCGAGGACCGGGGAGCTGTTTTTT	CASSTFARTGELFF
TRBD2	NA	TRBV24-1	TRBJ2-1	TGTGCCACCAGTTTATCTAGCGGGGGCCTCTACAATGAGCAGTTCTTC	CATSLSSGGLYNEQFF
NA	few	TRBV5-1	TRBJ1-1	TGCGCCAGCGGATTAGCGAGGGCCACTGAAGCTTTCTTT	CASGLARATEAFF
TRBD2	many	TRBV20-1	TRBJ2-1	TGCAGTGCTTTAAAACTAGCGGGGAACTACAATGAGCAGTTCTTC	CSALKLAGNYNEQFF
NA	many	TRBV6-5	TRBJ2-4	TGTGCCAGCAGTTACGGCCTCAGGGGGGTAGGGGACATTCAGTACTTC	CASSYGLRGVGDIQYF
TRBD1	NA	TRBV6-1	TRBJ2-3	TGTGCCACCACGCCTCCGGGACAGAGCACAGATACGCAGTATTTT	CATTPPGQSTDTQYF
TRBD2	many	TRBV7-3	TRBJ2-1	TGTGCCAGCAGCTTAGTGGGAGCGGGGGATGAGCAGTTCTTC	CASSLVGAGDEQFF
NA	many	TRBV20-1	TRBJ2-7	TGCAGTGCTAGAGGTGGACAGACCTACGAGCAGTACTTC	CSARGGQTYEQYF
NA	NA	TRBV5-6	TRBJ2-3	TGTGCCAGCAGCCGGATTCGGCTTACAGATACGCAGTATTTT	CASSRIRLTDTQYF
NA	many	TRBV7-2	TRBJ1-4	TGTGCCAGCAGTCCAGCAACTAATGAAAAACTGTTTTTT	CASSPATNEKLFF
NA	NA	TRBV7-3	TRBJ2-1	TGTGCCAGCAGCTCACTAGTTGGCGAGCAGTTCTTC	CASSSLVGEQFF
TRBD1	many	TRBV3-1	TRBJ2-5	TGTGCCAGCAGCCTCGAGACGGTCGGGACAGACTTAATGTACCAAGAGACCCAGTACTTC	CASSLETVGTDLMYQETQYF
TRBD1	NA	TRBV4-3	TRBJ1-4	TGCGCCAGCAGCTCACACCAGGGGGCAACTAATGAAAAACTGTTTTTT	CASSSHQGATNEKLFF
TRBD1	NA	TRBV5-5	TRBJ2-3	TGTGCCAGCAGCTCCCGGGACAGGAGAAGCACAGATACGCAGTATTTT	CASSSRDRRSTDTQYF
TRBD2	NA	TRBV20-1	TRBJ2-5	TGCAGTGCTAGCCAGGGAACTAGCGGGGGGGCCGGAGAGACCCAGTACTTC	CSASQGTSGGAGETQYF
NA	NA	TRBV29-1	TRBJ2-5	TGCAGCGTATTAGCGGACCAAGAGACCCAGTACTTC	CSVLADQETQYF
TRBD2	NA	TRBV20-1	TRBJ2-5	TGCAGTGCTAGGGGGGGATCCGGGACTAGCGGGGGCCAAGAGACCCAGTACTTC	CSARGGSGTSGGQETQYF
TRBD1	NA	TRBV2	TRBJ2-5	TGTGCCAGCAGTCATCCGGACAGGGCGGAGGAGACCCAGTACTTC	CASSHPDRAEETQYF
TRBD1	many	TRBV20-1	TRBJ2-1	TGCAGTGCCCGGGACAGGTGGGGGGCTATAGACAATGAGCAGTTCTTC	CSARDRWGAIDNEQFF
TRBD1	many	TRBV6-1	TRBJ2-1	TGTGCCAGCAGTGGGACAGGGAGGAATGAGCAGTTCTTC	CASSGTGRNEQFF
NA	many	TRBV7-2	TRBJ2-1	TGTGCCAGCAGCTTAGAACAGGGACCCTACAATGAGCAGTTCTTC	CASSLEQGPYNEQFF
NA	NA	TRBV7-8	TRBJ1-5	TGTGCCAGCAGCTTAAACAGTCATCAGCCCCAGCATTTT	CASSLNSHQPQHF
TRBD1	NA	TRBV12-3/TRBV12-4	TRBJ1-1	TGTGCCAGCAGTCCCCGACAGGGATACACTGAAGCTTTCTTT	CASSPRQGYTEAFF
NA	many	TRBV6-2/TRBV6-3	TRBJ1-1	TGTGCCAGCAGTTACTGGGCTTCGAACACTGAAGCTTTCTTT	CASSYWASNTEAFF
TRBD2	NA	TRBV6-1	TRBJ2-5	TGTGCCAGCAGTGACGGGACTAGCGGACAAGAGACCCAGTACTTC	CASSDGTSGQETQYF
NA	many	TRBV20-1	TRBJ1-6	TGCAGTGCTAGAGGGGAAGGCCAGGATTCACCCCTCCACTTT	CSARGEGQDSPLHF
NA	many	TRBV27	TRBJ1-5	TGTGCCAGCCCGACAGTGAAGGGCAATCAGCCCCAGCATTTT	CASPTVKGNQPQHF
NA	NA	TRBV5-1	TRBJ1-2	TGCGCCAGCAGCTCAGACGGGCTTGGTGCTTACACCTTC	CASSSDGLGAYTF
TRBD2	NA	TRBV7-2	TRBJ2-2	TGTGTCAGCAGCTCCCAAGGAGCGGGGGGGCCCACCGGGGAGCTGTTTTTT	CVSSSQGAGGPTGELFF
NA	few	TRBV4-1	TRBJ2-1	TGCGCCAGCAGCCAGACCCAATCGGGGGCACAAGAGACCCAGTTCTTC	CASSQTQSGAQETQFF
NA	NA	TRBV19	TRBJ1-1	TGTGCCAGTACCCACCGGGCTCTGGAAATGAACACTGAAGCTTTCTTT	CASTHRALEMNTEAFF